This entry is about one T cell receptor beta chain. The antigen is unknown. Researchers ran the PCR with 60 Vbeta and 13 Jbeta primers. This table comes from immunoSEQ multiplex PCR, and its TCRdb copy is limited to in-frame clones, with some not included. The sample gives 150,000 to 200,000 clones, roughly 80% of which show up once; approximately 14% is in the top ten. The data were obtained in a study of cytomegalovirus exposure and HLA in healthy donors. Overall study findings and caveats: Highly shared sequence variants in one cluster were likely a sequencing artifact.

CDR3 length equals 14 residues. Germline V gives CDR1 SGHTA, CDR2 FQGNSA. The V gene end was trimmed by 2 bases and the J gene end by 2 bases; junction bases not matched to a gene: 2. The sequenced material came from PBMCs. The chain recombines TRBV7-2 with TRBJ2-5; 7 bases map to TRBD1. The receptor was isolated from a woman aged 35 to 49 in good health and CMV-seronegative. CDR3 sequence (DNA): TGTGCCAGCAGCTTAACAGGGGTTCAAGAGACCCAGTACTTC. Its protein is CASSLTGVQETQYF. Full variable domain (outside the CDR3, taken from reference TRBV7-2 and TRBJ2-5): GAGVSQSPSNKVTEKGKDVELRCDPISGHTALYWYRQSLGQGLEFLIYFQGNSAPDKSGLPSDRFSAERTGGSVSTLTIQRTQQEDSAVYLCASSLTGVQETQYFGPGTRLLVL.